This T cell receptor beta chain was sequenced in a study of response to subunit inactivated influenza vaccine (dated by TCRdb to 2016 to 2019). In terms of the full investigation: To follow how T cells responded to a trivalent subunit inactivated influenza vaccine, the researchers relied on deep quantitative profiling of the T cell receptor repertoire.

The CDR3 numbers 13 residues from cysteine through phenylalanine. Only CDR3 DNA is held: 39 bases, read in frame from base 1. V is cut by 4 bases and J by 0 bases, and the space between the germline ends is 8 bases. Per the germline V gene (reference sequence), DFQATT is the CDR1 and SNEGSKA is the CDR2. Libraries were built with RT-PCR. The listed sequencing device is Illumina HiSeq 2500. TCRdb reprocessed the public reads (quality trimming at Q25 with fastp, clone calling with MiXCR) and kept in-frame beta chains. Each entry is one CDR3 protein sequence, shown with its most common DNA and genes. The sample profile shows about 500,000 distinct CDR3 sequences; more than 15% of them were found once. The ten largest clones take up roughly 3.1% of the sample. In the case of this clonotype: Its target antigen remains unknown. One base away there is no much larger clone; base qualities are not given.

The study at large found these results: The authors suggested that each seasonal influenza vaccination may recruit only a limited number of new T cells.

The chain uses TRBV20-1 and TRBJ2-3, with the D segment identity uncertain. The receptor comes from a man aged 45 to 75 who received an inactivated influenza vaccine. Donor details come from another sample of the same person, matched by shared clones. The specimen was CD4+ T cells sorted from PBMCs, collected approximately 25 months after vaccination. The CDR3 protein is CSATIESTDTQYF. The nucleotides read TGCAGTGCTACTATAGAGAGCACAGATACGCAGTATTTT.